This T cell receptor (beta chain) stems from a study of T-cell reconstitution after alpha-beta-depleted transplantation in children. Points from the study as a whole: Fresh T-cell production supplied most of the T-cell counts and diversity seen one year after transplant. At around two months after transplant, the alpha-beta T cells were reportedly derived from several hundred expanded clones that came from non-depleted graft cells. Surviving recipient T cells and intrathymic progenitors accounted for some patients' high TCRbeta diversity at day 60.

The CDR3 is 17 residues long. Germline V gene lookup returns CDR1 LGHDT and CDR2 YNNKEL (reference sequence). The junction had 8 bases not matched to a gene; V was cut back by 4 bases and J by 2 bases. The TCRbeta library incorporated unique molecular identifiers. A single record per CDR3 protein comes from TCRdb applying MiXCR to the PCR reads. The table shows approximately 190,000 distinct CDR3 sequences, with 6.3% occurring only once. This clonotype was detected ten times or more. What it recognizes is unknown. The source was PBMCs, collected before TCRalphabeta/CD19-depleted stem cell transplant. The V call is TRBV3-1, the J call TRBJ2-2; 9 nucleotides agree with TRBD2. The clonotype was recovered from a girl under three years old with combined immunodeficiency, due to receive a stem cell transplant. CDR3 DNA sequence: TGTGCCAGCAGCCCCTATAGCGGGGGCCTCAACACCGGGGAGCTGTTTTTT. Translating gives CASSPYSGGLNTGELFF.